A single sample is the source of the 10 T cell receptor beta chains below, sequenced in a study of T cells in Graves' hyperthyroidism and ophthalmopathy. It was RNA transcripts that yielded the amplified TCR beta CDR3 regions. The HTBI set primed first-round TCR CDR3 RT-PCR. TCRdb called the multiplex PCR reads again in MiXCR, with one record for every CDR3 protein. This sample carries about 360,000 distinct CDR3 sequences, less than 15% of them seen once, and the ten largest clones take 9.2%. The source material was blood. Every receptor here comes from a woman in her late teens or twenties with Graves' hyperthyroidism.

This clonotype was detected ten times or more. J is TRBJ2-1 and V is TRBV29-1, with a tentative D call TRBD2 (8 bases). In germline, CDR1 is SQVTM, CDR2 ANQGSEA. Trimming removed 7 bases from V and 4 bases from J, with 20 bases in between. This CDR3 region has 15 residues. The CDR3 reads CSAPGGASGYNEQFF. The DNA of the CDR3 is TGCAGCGCCCCAGGGGGGGCTAGCGGGTACAATGAGCAGTTCTTC.

The sample holds a few counts of this clonotype. The chain carries TRBV5-6 and TRBJ2-2; 7 bases are a match to TRBD1. The J segment lost 3 bases and the V segment lost 1 base, leaving 3 bases of the junction unmatched. The germline CDR1 and CDR2 sequences are SGHDT and YYEEEE. The CDR3 runs to 15 residues. DNA of the CDR3: TGTGCCAGCAGCTTGCAGGGACAGCACACCGGGGAGCTGTTTTTT. It codes for CASSLQGQHTGELFF.

This clonotype was observed once. The chain couples TRBV10-3 to TRBJ2-3; a possible D gene is TRBD2 (5 bases). The germline CDR1 and CDR2 sequences are ENHRY and SYGVKD. With 8 bases removed from V and 4 bases from J, the gap between germline ends came to 13 bases. This CDR3 is built from 13 residues. For the CDR3, the DNA is TGTGCCATCGAATACGAGGGCGCAGATACGCAGTATTTT. This encodes CAIEYEGADTQYF.

This clonotype was recorded at least ten times. The chain is built from TRBV28 and TRBJ1-1; 7 bases are shared with TRBD1. CDR1 is MDHEN, CDR2 SYDVKM, per germline. The CDR3 loop spans 16 amino acids. The V gene end was trimmed by 5 bases and the J gene end by 0 bases; junction bases not matched to a gene: 9. This CDR3 is CASSGPGTVMNTEAFF. The DNA of the CDR3 is TGTGCCAGCAGTGGTCCCGGGACAGTTATGAACACTGAAGCTTTCTTT.

Of note for this clonotype: One junction end does not reproduce the germline sequence, and a read error may be involved. V usage is TRBV12-3 or TRBV12-4 and J usage is TRBJ1-1; 10 bases fit TRBD1. The CDR3 has 16 residues. Written as DNA, the CDR3 is TGTACCAGCAGTCCGGTGACAGGGGGCGGTGGGGATGAAGCTTTCTTT. Protein product: CTSSPVTGGGGDEAFF.

This clonotype was seen repeatedly, ten times or more. The chain couples TRBV19 to TRBJ2-7, with a possible D match to TRBD1 (6 bases). The germline V gene encodes CDR1 LNHDA and CDR2 SQIVND (reference sequence). The CDR3 loop spans 16 amino acids. Trimming cost V 3 bases and J 2 bases, with 17 bases left between them. In nucleotides, the CDR3 is TGTGCCAGTAGTATCGGGACACGCCTGGCTACCTACGAGCAGTACTTC. Translating gives CASSIGTRLATYEQYF.

This clonotype was counted at least ten times. The chain carries TRBV7-6 and TRBJ1-2, with 9 bases that match TRBD1. CDR1 is SGHVS and CDR2 is FNYEAQ in the germline V gene. This CDR3 region has 15 residues. V lost 1 base, J lost 4 bases, and 4 bases stayed unmatched. The chain's CDR3 is CASSLGDRASYGYTF. The CDR3 nucleotides read TGTGCCAGCAGCTTAGGGGACAGGGCCTCCTATGGCTACACCTTC. The variable domain in full, with the rest retrieved from reference TRBV7-6 and TRBJ1-2, is GAGVSQSPRYKVTKRGQDVALRCDPISGHVSLYWYRQALGQGPEFLTYFNYEAQQDKSGLPNDRFSAERPEGSISTLTIQRTEQRDSAMYRCASSLGDRASYGYTFGSGTRLTVV.

The sample holds many counts of this clonotype. The V and J genes are TRBV18 and TRBJ2-7; 8 bases agree with TRBD1. The germline V gene encodes CDR1 KGHSH and CDR2 LQKENI. Unmatched junction bases numbered 6, after V lost 0 bases and J lost 5 bases. This CDR3 is built from 15 residues. CDR3 in DNA: TGTGCCAGCTCACCACCGGGACAGGTTTTCAACGAGCAGTACTTC. It yields the protein CASSPPGQVFNEQYF.

This clonotype was counted at least ten times. The rearrangement joins TRBV2 to TRBJ2-2; D could derive from TRBD1 or TRBD2 (6 bases each). The CDR3 extends over 15 amino acids. The germline V gene encodes CDR1 SNHLY and CDR2 FYNNEI. Trimming stripped 7 bases from V and 7 bases from J, with 19 bases between. CDR3 amino acids: CASTGLGGRVGELFF. Written as DNA, the CDR3 is TGTGCCAGCACCGGGCTTGGGGGGCGCGTCGGGGAGCTGTTTTTT. Drawing the rest from reference TRBV2 and TRBJ2-2, the complete variable domain is EPEVTQTPSHQVTQMGQEVILRCVPISNHLYFYWYRQILGQKVEFLVSFYNNEISEKSEIFDDQFSVERPDGSNFTLKIRSTKLEDSAMYFCASTGLGGRVGELFFGEGSRLTVL.

This clonotype was detected many times. The chain carries TRBV12-3 or TRBV12-4 and TRBJ2-7; the D is unclear. The CDR3 spans 11 residues. V was cut by 6 bases and J by 6 bases, with 9 bases left in between. CDR3 protein: CASRSQFEQYF. The CDR3 DNA reads TGTGCCAGCAGGTCACAGTTCGAGCAGTACTTC.